A selection of T cell receptor beta chains follows, all from one sample in a study of response to subunit inactivated influenza vaccine. Using its own MiXCR run on the RT-PCR reads, TCRdb lists one record per CDR3 protein. The repertoire has 630,000 or so distinct CDR3 sequences, approximately 14% of them found once; the top ten carry 11%. Material: PBMCs from blood, obtained 12 days after vaccination. Every receptor here comes from a man in his fifties or sixties who received an inactivated influenza vaccine. The CDR3 runs from the conserved cysteine through the conserved F or W. D genes are given only for firm matches. Not all rows give a size; the values are once, few, many and, for expanded clones, a class.

D,V,J,size,CDR3,DNA
-,TRBV4-3,TRBJ1-3,-,CASSQDRRGINTIYF,TGCGCCAGCAGCCAAGATAGACGAGGGATCAACACCATATATTTT
-,TRBV7-8,TRBJ2-1,few,CASTMGRVTYNEQFF,TGTGCCAGCACCATGGGCAGGGTAACCTACAATGAGCAGTTCTTC
-,TRBV19,TRBJ2-1,-,CATLGYNEQFF,TGTGCCACTCTGGGATACAATGAGCAGTTCTTC
TRBD2,TRBV7-2,TRBJ2-7,many,CASSLRASGYEQYF,TGTGCCAGCAGCTTGAGGGCTAGCGGATACGAGCAGTACTTC
-,TRBV6-4,TRBJ2-5,many,CASSGTTVYQETQYF,TGTGCCAGCAGTGGTACAACAGTGTACCAAGAGACCCAGTACTTC
-,TRBV29-1,TRBJ2-2,-,CSVEFGVWGTGELFF,TGCAGCGTTGAGTTCGGGGTTTGGGGTACCGGGGAGCTGTTTTTT
-,TRBV4-1,TRBJ1-4,few,CASSRNSDPTNEKLFF,TGCGCCAGCAGCCGGAACTCGGACCCAACTAATGAAAAACTGTTTTTT
TRBD2,TRBV11-2,TRBJ2-2,few,CASSSGGRGFRELFF,TGTGCCAGCAGCTCGGGCGGGAGGGGGTTCCGGGAGCTGTTTTTT
-,TRBV20-1,TRBJ2-3,many,CSARELMLADTDTQYF,TGCAGTGCTAGAGAGTTGATGTTGGCCGACACAGATACGCAGTATTTT
-,TRBV5-1,TRBJ2-1,-,CASSRDVASSNEQFF,TGCGCCAGCAGCCGCGACGTGGCCAGCTCCAATGAGCAGTTCTTC
-,TRBV18,TRBJ2-7,few,CASSPPVKGVGEQYF,TGTGCCAGCTCACCACCGGTTAAGGGGGTTGGGGAGCAGTACTTC
TRBD2,TRBV12-3/TRBV12-4,TRBJ2-1,few,CASSPAEAGGGQFF,TGTGCCAGCAGCCCCGCCGAGGCGGGAGGGGGGCAGTTCTTC
-,TRBV9,TRBJ1-1,few,CASSVVDQDNTEAFF,TGTGCCAGCAGCGTAGTAGATCAGGATAACACTGAAGCTTTCTTT
TRBD2,TRBV4-2,TRBJ2-1,few,CASSQASGGAWVEQFF,TGTGCCAGCAGCCAAGCTAGCGGGGGGGCCTGGGTTGAGCAGTTCTTC
-,TRBV12-3/TRBV12-4,TRBJ1-1,few,CASSWGEHTEAFF,TGTGCCAGCAGTTGGGGTGAGCACACTGAAGCTTTCTTT
-,TRBV28,TRBJ2-3,few,CASSLWGQGDTQYF,TGTGCCAGCAGTTTGTGGGGGCAGGGAGATACGCAGTATTTT
-,TRBV2,TRBJ2-1,few,CASSDYPGYNEQFF,TGTGCCAGCAGTGATTACCCCGGGTACAATGAGCAGTTCTTC
TRBD1,TRBV27,TRBJ1-4,-,CASSAGQLNEKLFF,TGTGCCAGCAGTGCGGGACAGCTCAATGAAAAACTGTTTTTT
-,TRBV7-2,TRBJ1-2,-,CASSLDRIYSNYGYTF,TGTGCCAGCAGCCTGGACAGAATCTATTCTAACTATGGCTACACCTTC
-,TRBV19,TRBJ2-2,few,CASSTQSNTGELFF,TGTGCCAGTAGTACCCAGTCGAACACCGGGGAGCTGTTTTTT
-,TRBV3-1,TRBJ2-1,-,CASSHGRGFYNEQFF,TGTGCCAGCAGCCACGGGAGAGGCTTCTACAATGAGCAGTTCTTC
-,TRBV11-2,TRBJ1-3,-,CASSPYGNTIYF,TGTGCCAGCAGCCCATACGGAAACACCATATATTTT
TRBD2,TRBV4-3,TRBJ2-3,-,CASSQIAGGRTDTQYF,TGCGCCAGCAGCCAAATAGCGGGGGGCCGCACAGATACGCAGTATTTT
-,TRBV10-3,TRBJ1-2,few,CAISAGVIYGYTF,TGTGCCATCAGTGCCGGGGTTATCTATGGCTACACCTTC
-,TRBV7-2,TRBJ2-7,-,CASSPANHEQYF,TGTGCCAGCAGCCCCGCGAATCACGAGCAGTACTTC